The present T cell receptor (beta chain) was sequenced within a study of shared clonotypes between healthy human individuals. Libraries were prepared by immunoSEQ multiplex PCR; TCRdb keeps only in-frame clonotypes and omits some of them. This table holds more than 1 million clones, around 78% found once. Germline trimming cut 4 bases from V and 4 bases from J; bases unmatched to any gene: 7. Germline values: CDR1 ENHRY, CDR2 SYGVKD. The CDR3 contains 16 residues. The sequenced sample consisted of memory CD4+ T cells from PBMCs. The subset is: CD45RA-negative fraction. V gene TRBV10-3 combines with J gene TRBJ2-7, with 13 positions matching TRBD2. The sequence was collected from a man aged 18 to 35 in good health. Some clones in this sample may be carry-over from other donors' samples. DNA for the CDR3: TGTGCCATCAGTGGACCGGGACTAGCGGGAACTTACGAGCAGTACTTC. It specifies CAISGPGLAGTYEQYF.